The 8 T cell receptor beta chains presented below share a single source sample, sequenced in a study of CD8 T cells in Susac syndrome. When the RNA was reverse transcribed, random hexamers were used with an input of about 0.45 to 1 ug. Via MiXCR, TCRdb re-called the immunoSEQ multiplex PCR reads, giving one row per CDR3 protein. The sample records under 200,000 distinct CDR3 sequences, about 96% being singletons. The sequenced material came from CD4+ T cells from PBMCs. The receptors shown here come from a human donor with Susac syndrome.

CDR3 sequence: CSATEPSGAAETQYF. CDR3 sequence (DNA): TGCAGTGCCACTGAACCTAGCGGGGCTGCGGAGACCCAGTACTTC. The V call is TRBV20-1, the J call TRBJ2-5, with 9 bases lining up with TRBD2. Unmatched junction bases numbered 13, after V lost 6 bases and J lost 5 bases. The CDR3 is 15 residues long. Germline CDR1 is DFQATT and CDR2 is SNEGSKA (reference sequence).

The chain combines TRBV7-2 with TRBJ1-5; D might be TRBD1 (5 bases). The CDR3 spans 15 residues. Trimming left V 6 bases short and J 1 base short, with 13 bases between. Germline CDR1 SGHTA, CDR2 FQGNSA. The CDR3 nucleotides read TGTGCCAGCAGAGTGAGCCGGGACAGCAATCAGCCCCAGCATTTT. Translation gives CASRVSRDSNQPQHF. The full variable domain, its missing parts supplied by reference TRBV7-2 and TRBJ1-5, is GAGVSQSPSNKVTEKGKDVELRCDPISGHTALYWYRQSLGQGLEFLIYFQGNSAPDKSGLPSDRFSAERTGGSVSTLTIQRTQQEDSAVYLCASRVSRDSNQPQHFGDGTRLSIL.

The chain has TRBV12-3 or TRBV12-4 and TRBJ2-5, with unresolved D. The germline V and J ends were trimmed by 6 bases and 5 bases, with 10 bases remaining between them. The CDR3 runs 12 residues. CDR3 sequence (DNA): TGTGCCAGCAGATCGGGTATCGAGACCCAGTACTTC. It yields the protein CASRSGIETQYF.

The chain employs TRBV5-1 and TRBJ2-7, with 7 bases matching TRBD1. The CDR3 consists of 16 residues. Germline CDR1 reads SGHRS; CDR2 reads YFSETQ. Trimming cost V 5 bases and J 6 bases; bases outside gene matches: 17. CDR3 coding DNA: TGCGCCAGCAGAGATCTACCGACAGGGCCAGGCGGCGAGCAGTACTTC. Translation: CASRDLPTGPGGEQYF.

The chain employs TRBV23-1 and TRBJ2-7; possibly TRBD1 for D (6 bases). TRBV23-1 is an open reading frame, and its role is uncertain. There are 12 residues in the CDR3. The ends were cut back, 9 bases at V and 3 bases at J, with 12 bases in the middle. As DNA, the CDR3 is TGCGCCAGAACTCAGGGACACTACGAGCAGTACTTC. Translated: CARTQGHYEQYF.

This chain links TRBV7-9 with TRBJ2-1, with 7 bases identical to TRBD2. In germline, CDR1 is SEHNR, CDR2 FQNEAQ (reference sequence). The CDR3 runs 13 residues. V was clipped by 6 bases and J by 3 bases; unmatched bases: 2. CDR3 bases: TGTGCCAGCAGTCGGGGGGTCTACAATGAGCAGTTCTTC. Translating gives CASSRGVYNEQFF.

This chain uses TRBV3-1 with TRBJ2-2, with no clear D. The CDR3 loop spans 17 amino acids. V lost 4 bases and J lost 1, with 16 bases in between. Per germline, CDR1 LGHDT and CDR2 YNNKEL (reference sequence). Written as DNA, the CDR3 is TGTGCCAGCAGCCCCCTACCCGCCGACTGGAACACCGGGGAGCTGTTTTTT. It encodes CASSPLPADWNTGELFF.

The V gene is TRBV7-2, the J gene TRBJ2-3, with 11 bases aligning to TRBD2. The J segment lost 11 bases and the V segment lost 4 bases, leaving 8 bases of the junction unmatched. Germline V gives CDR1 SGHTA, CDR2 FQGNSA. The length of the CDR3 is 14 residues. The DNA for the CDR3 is TGTGCCAGCAGCTCCACACTAGCGGGGGCTAGGCAGTATTTT. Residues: CASSSTLAGARQYF. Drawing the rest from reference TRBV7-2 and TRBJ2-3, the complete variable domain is GAGVSQSPSNKVTEKGKDVELRCDPISGHTALYWYRQSLGQGLEFLIYFQGNSAPDKSGLPSDRFSAERTGGSVSTLTIQRTQQEDSAVYLCASSSTLAGARQYFGPGTRLTVL.